The subject of this entry is one T cell receptor (beta chain). This specimen comes from a study of blood T cell repertoires in COVID-19. This CDR3 contains 13 residues. V was cut by 3 bases and J by 6 bases, with 10 bases left in between. The method was immunoSEQ multiplex PCR; TCRdb's version includes in-frame clones alone and lacks a portion of them. This table has tens of thousands of clones, 80% to 85% appearing once. The clonotype was recovered from a man older than 75 with acute or convalescent COVID-19. The chain uses TRBV12-3 or TRBV12-4 and TRBJ2-3; D is unresolved. The material sequenced was peripheral blood. The CDR3 DNA reads TGTGCCAGCAGTTTCGGGTCGAGGGATACGCAGTATTTT. As protein: CASSFGSRDTQYF.